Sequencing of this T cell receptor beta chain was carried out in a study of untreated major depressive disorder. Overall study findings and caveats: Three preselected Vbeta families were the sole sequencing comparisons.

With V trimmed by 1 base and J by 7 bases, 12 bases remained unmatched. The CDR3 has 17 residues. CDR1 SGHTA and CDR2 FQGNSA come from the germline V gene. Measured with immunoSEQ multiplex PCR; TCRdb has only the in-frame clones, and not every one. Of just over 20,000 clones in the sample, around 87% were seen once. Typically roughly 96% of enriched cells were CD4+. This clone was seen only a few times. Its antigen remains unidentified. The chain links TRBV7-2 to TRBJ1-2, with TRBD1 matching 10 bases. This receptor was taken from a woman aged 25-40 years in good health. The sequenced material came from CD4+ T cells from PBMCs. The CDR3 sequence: CASSLDPSSRDRGGYTF. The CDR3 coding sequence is TGTGCCAGCAGCTTAGACCCCTCCTCTCGGGACAGGGGTGGCTACACCTTC.